One sample yielded the 7 T cell receptor beta chains listed below, sequenced in a study of T-cell memory formation after mild COVID-19. MiXCR, run by TCRdb on the 5' RACE reads, gives a single entry per CDR3 protein. Of about 560,000 distinct CDR3 sequences listed, around a sixth are singletons. The sample consisted of PBMCs or a T cell subset sorted from them (not recorded which). These receptor sequences come from an adult woman who had mild COVID-19 (a few samples of this study predate the infection). Cell type and time point are not known.

This clonotype was detected only a few times. This chain connects TRBV4-1 to TRBJ2-3, with 9 bases fitting TRBD1. The CDR3 is made up of 15 amino acids. CDR1 is MGHRA and CDR2 is YSYEKL in the germline V gene. Unmatched junction bases numbered 7, after V lost 5 bases and J lost 4 bases. The CDR3: CASSEWTGVPDTQYF. DNA for the CDR3: TGCGCCAGCAGCGAATGGACAGGGGTGCCAGATACGCAGTATTTT.

The CDR3 is CSARDARTGQTTDTQYF. The CDR3 DNA sequence: TGCAGTGCTCGTGACGCCCGGACAGGGCAGACCACAGATACGCAGTATTTT. V usage is TRBV20-1 and J usage is TRBJ2-3; 8 bases are shared with TRBD1. The V gene end was trimmed by 5 bases and the J gene end by 2 bases; junction bases not matched to a gene: 15. The germline V gene has CDR1 DFQATT and CDR2 SNEGSKA (reference sequence). The CDR3 is 17 residues long.

This clonotype was counted ten times or more. The chain joins TRBV7-9 to TRBJ1-3; 7 bases are a match to TRBD1. The V gene end was trimmed by 5 bases and the J gene end by 0 bases; junction bases not matched to a gene: 4. This CDR3 is built from 15 residues. From germline, CDR1 is SEHNR and CDR2 FQNEAQ (reference sequence). This CDR3 is CASSRQGGSGNTIYF. In DNA form, the CDR3 reads TGTGCCAGCAGCCGACAGGGAGGCTCTGGAAACACCATATATTTT.

The chain carries TRBV4-1 and TRBJ2-4; TRBD2 agrees at 8 bases. The germline V gene has CDR1 MGHRA and CDR2 YSYEKL. The V gene end was trimmed by 0 bases and the J gene end by 0 bases; junction bases not matched to a gene: 13. CDR3 length: 20 amino acids. CDR3 loop: CASSQEWRAGVGLAKNIQYF. CDR3 DNA: TGCGCCAGCAGCCAAGAGTGGAGAGCGGGAGTTGGTCTAGCCAAAAACATTCAGTACTTC.

This clonotype has more than one count but fewer than ten. CDR3 bases: TGCGCCAGCAGCTCCGGGACTAGCTATCCAGATGAGCAGTTCTTC. Translated: CASSSGTSYPDEQFF. This chain links TRBV5-1 with TRBJ2-1, with 9 nucleotides matching TRBD2. This CDR3 has 15 residues. Unmatched junction bases numbered 9, after V lost 3 bases and J lost 8 bases. The germline gives CDR1 SGHRS, CDR2 YFSETQ.

This clonotype was counted only a few times. CDR3 DNA sequence: TGTGCCAGCAGTACCGGGACAGGGACCGACTCCTACGAGCAGTACTTC. Its protein is CASSTGTGTDSYEQYF. The chain recombines TRBV12-3 or TRBV12-4 with TRBJ2-7; TRBD1 matches at 9 bases. The V segment lost 5 bases and the J segment 0 bases; nucleotides outside the gene matches: 8. This CDR3 spans 16 amino acids.

Written as DNA, the CDR3 is TGTGCCAGCAGCTTAATTCCGGGACAGTCGGTCACTGAAGCTTTCTTT. This translates into CASSLIPGQSVTEAFF. The chain uses TRBV7-2 and TRBJ1-1; 7 bases fit TRBD1. The length of the CDR3 is 16 residues. The germline V gene encodes CDR1 SGHTA and CDR2 FQGNSA. Trimming took 2 bases from V and 4 from J; bases not matched to a gene: 10.